The entry that follows covers one T cell receptor (beta chain) sequence. Its antigen is unidentified. The sample belongs to a study of blood T cells in healthy people across ages. Study-level results: Age showed a roughly linear inverse relationship with TCR beta diversity per million T cells. Higher diversity, along with more naive CD4+ cells, distinguished long-lived donors from aged donors.

The second PCR ran about 6 to 12 cycles with a sample-barcoded 5' primer and J-beta primers. TCRdb passed the 5' RACE reads through MiXCR, listing each CDR3 protein once. This sample has roughly 1.9 million distinct CDR3 sequences, with about two fifths found just once. CDR1 and CDR2 from the germline V gene are ENHRY and SYGVKD. The CDR3 extends over 16 amino acids. With 2 bases removed from V and 1 base from J, the gap between germline ends came to 15 bases. The source material was blood. The rearrangement joins TRBV10-3 to TRBJ2-7; D is perhaps TRBD2 (6 bases). The clonotype originates from a human donor in good health. As DNA, the CDR3 is TGTGCCATCAGTGAGCTAGCCGGGACTCTGTCCTACGAGCAGTACTTC. It encodes CAISELAGTLSYEQYF.